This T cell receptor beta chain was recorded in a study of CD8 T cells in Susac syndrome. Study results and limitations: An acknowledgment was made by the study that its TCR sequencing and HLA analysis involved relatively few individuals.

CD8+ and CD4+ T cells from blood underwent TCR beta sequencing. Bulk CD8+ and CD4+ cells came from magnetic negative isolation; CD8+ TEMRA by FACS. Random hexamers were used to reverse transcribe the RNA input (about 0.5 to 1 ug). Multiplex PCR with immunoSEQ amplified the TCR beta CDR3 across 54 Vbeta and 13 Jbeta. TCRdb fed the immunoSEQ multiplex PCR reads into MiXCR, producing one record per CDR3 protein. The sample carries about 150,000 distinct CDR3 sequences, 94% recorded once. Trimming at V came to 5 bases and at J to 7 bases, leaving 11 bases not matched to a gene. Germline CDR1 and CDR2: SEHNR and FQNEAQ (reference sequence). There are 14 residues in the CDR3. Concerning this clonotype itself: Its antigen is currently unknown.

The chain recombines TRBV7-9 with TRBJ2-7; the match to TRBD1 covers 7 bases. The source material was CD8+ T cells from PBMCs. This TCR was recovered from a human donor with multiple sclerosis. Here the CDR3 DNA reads TGTGCCAGCAGCGGCGACAGGGCCCCTACGGAGCAGTACTTC. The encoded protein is CASSGDRAPTEQYF.